These 9 T cell receptor beta chains were sequenced from one sample in a study of cytomegalovirus exposure and HLA in healthy donors. The PCR had 60 Vbeta and 13 Jbeta primers. Produced via immunoSEQ multiplex PCR; TCRdb's table is partial and in-frame only. The table has 110,000 or so clones, about 80% seen once. Sequenced input: PBMCs. The receptors were sampled from a woman younger than 45 in good health and CMV-seropositive.

V usage is TRBV5-1 and J usage is TRBJ2-1, with 8 bases aligning to TRBD1. J lost 3 bases, V lost 4 bases, and 6 bases had no gene match. The V gene's germline CDR1 is SGHRS and CDR2 YFSETQ. The CDR3 covers 15 residues. The CDR3 bases are TGCGCCAGCAGCCTTCCAGGGGGCGTCTACAATGAGCAGTTCTTC. Protein sequence: CASSLPGGVYNEQFF.

The V gene is TRBV14, the J gene TRBJ1-2; 9 bases line up with TRBD1. J lost 0 bases, V lost 4 bases, and 6 bases had no gene match. Germline values: CDR1 SGHDN, CDR2 FVKESK. The length of the CDR3 is 16 residues. For the CDR3, the DNA is TGTGCCAGCAGCCTCGTACAGGGGGCCGCTAACTATGGCTACACCTTC. It yields the protein CASSLVQGAANYGYTF.

The CDR3 DNA is TGTGCCAGCAGCACCCCGGCTAGCGGGAGATCGAATGAGCAGTTCTTC. It specifies CASSTPASGRSNEQFF. The genes are TRBV7-3 and TRBJ2-1, with 10 positions matching TRBD2. CDR3 size: 16 residues. Germline trimming cut 5 bases from V and 7 bases from J; bases unmatched to any gene: 11. The germline V gene has CDR1 SGHTA and CDR2 FQGTGA.

The chain joins TRBV9 to TRBJ2-7, with TRBD2 as a possible D gene (7 bases). The CDR3 loop spans 16 amino acids. V was trimmed by 0 bases and J by 7 bases, leaving 20 bases between them. Germline assignment: CDR1 SGDLS and CDR2 YYNGEE. CDR3 residues: CASSVGPGGGAVEQYF. The CDR3 nucleotides are TGTGCCAGCAGCGTAGGTCCGGGGGGCGGAGCAGTTGAGCAGTACTTC. Filled out from reference TRBV9 and TRBJ2-7, the complete variable domain reads DSGVTQTPKHLITATGQRVTLRCSPRSGDLSVYWYQQSLDQGLQFLIQYYNGEERAKGNILERFSAQQFPDLHSELNLSSLELGDSALYFCASSVGPGGGAVEQYFGPGTRLTVT.

The gene calls are TRBV15 and TRBJ2-6; the match to TRBD2 covers 9 bases. The length of the CDR3 is 19 residues. The germline CDR1 and CDR2 sequences are LNHNV and YYDKDF (reference sequence). The junction had 7 bases not matched to a gene; V was cut back by 0 bases and J by 1 base. The CDR3 loop reads CATSRDVGGGASGANVLTF. CDR3 DNA sequence: TGTGCCACCAGCAGAGATGTGGGCGGGGGGGCTTCTGGGGCCAACGTCCTGACTTTC.

The gene calls are TRBV6-1 and TRBJ2-3, with 7 bases identical to TRBD2. Germline V lookup: CDR1 MNHNS, CDR2 SASEGT. The CDR3 covers 14 residues. The junction had 3 bases not matched to a gene; V was cut back by 4 bases and J by 2 bases. In DNA, the CDR3 is TGTGCCAGCAGTGCCTGGGACTACACAGATACGCAGTATTTT. Its translation: CASSAWDYTDTQYF.

The gene calls are TRBV12-5 and TRBJ2-1; D is unclear. Germline lookup yields CDR1 LGHNT and CDR2 FRNRAP. V was cut by 0 bases and J by 0 bases, with 12 bases left in between. This CDR3 is built from 17 residues. This CDR3 reads CASGLVLLSASYNEQFF. CDR3 sequence (DNA): TGTGCTAGTGGTTTGGTACTCTTGAGCGCCTCCTACAATGAGCAGTTCTTC.

V gene TRBV5-1 combines with J gene TRBJ1-4, with a tentative D call TRBD1 (5 bases). V gave up 3 bases and J gave up 5 bases, with 8 bases separating them. Germline CDR1 reads SGHRS; CDR2 reads YFSETQ. The length of the CDR3 is 13 residues. The CDR3 here is CASSWGGNEKLFF. CDR3 DNA sequence: TGCGCCAGCAGCTGGGGGGGGAATGAAAAACTGTTTTTT.

The CDR3 DNA reads as TGTGCCAGCAGTTACGCGACAGAGAGCTATGGCTACACCTTC. This sequence encodes CASSYATESYGYTF. The rearrangement joins TRBV6-6 to TRBJ1-2; D perhaps matches TRBD1 (5 bases). CDR1 and CDR2 from the germline V gene are MNHNY and SVGAGI (reference sequence). V was trimmed by 2 bases and J by 4 bases, leaving 11 bases between them. The CDR3 consists of 14 residues.